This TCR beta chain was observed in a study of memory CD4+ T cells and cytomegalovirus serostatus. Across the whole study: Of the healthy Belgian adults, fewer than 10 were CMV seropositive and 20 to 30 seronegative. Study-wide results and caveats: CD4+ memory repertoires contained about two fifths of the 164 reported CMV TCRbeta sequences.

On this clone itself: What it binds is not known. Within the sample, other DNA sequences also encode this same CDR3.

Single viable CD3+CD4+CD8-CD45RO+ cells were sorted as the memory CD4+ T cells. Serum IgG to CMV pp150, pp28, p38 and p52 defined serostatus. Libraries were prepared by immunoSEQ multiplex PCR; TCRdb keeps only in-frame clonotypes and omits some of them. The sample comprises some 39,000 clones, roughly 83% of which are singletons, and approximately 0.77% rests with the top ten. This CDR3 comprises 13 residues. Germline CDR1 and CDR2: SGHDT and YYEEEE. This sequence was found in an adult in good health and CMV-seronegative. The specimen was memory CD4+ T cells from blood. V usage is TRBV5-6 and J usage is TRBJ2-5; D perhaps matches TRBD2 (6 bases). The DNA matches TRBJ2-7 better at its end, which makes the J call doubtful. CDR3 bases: TGTGCCAGCAGCTTGGGCGGGGACTACGAGCAGTACTTC. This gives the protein CASSLGGDYEQYF.